The entry below gives a single TCR beta chain sequence along with its context. These data originate in a study of control samples from healthy donors and cancer patients. The CDR3 is 15 amino acids. The germline V gene has CDR1 MNHEY and CDR2 SVGAGI. Between the trimmed V and J ends, which lost 7 bases and 6 bases, there was a span of 16 bases. The data were produced by immunoSEQ multiplex PCR, yet TCRdb's version contains in-frame clones alone and is incomplete. The table records under 85,000 clones, approximately 90% of them present only once. This receptor was identified in a man aged 55 to 70 with colorectal cancer. The chain is built from TRBV6-5 and TRBJ1-6; no clear D gene. Material for sequencing was PBMCs. The CDR3 loop is CASTGPRIPNSPLHF. The CDR3 DNA follows: TGTGCCAGCACTGGACCGAGGATACCTAATTCACCCCTCCACTTT.